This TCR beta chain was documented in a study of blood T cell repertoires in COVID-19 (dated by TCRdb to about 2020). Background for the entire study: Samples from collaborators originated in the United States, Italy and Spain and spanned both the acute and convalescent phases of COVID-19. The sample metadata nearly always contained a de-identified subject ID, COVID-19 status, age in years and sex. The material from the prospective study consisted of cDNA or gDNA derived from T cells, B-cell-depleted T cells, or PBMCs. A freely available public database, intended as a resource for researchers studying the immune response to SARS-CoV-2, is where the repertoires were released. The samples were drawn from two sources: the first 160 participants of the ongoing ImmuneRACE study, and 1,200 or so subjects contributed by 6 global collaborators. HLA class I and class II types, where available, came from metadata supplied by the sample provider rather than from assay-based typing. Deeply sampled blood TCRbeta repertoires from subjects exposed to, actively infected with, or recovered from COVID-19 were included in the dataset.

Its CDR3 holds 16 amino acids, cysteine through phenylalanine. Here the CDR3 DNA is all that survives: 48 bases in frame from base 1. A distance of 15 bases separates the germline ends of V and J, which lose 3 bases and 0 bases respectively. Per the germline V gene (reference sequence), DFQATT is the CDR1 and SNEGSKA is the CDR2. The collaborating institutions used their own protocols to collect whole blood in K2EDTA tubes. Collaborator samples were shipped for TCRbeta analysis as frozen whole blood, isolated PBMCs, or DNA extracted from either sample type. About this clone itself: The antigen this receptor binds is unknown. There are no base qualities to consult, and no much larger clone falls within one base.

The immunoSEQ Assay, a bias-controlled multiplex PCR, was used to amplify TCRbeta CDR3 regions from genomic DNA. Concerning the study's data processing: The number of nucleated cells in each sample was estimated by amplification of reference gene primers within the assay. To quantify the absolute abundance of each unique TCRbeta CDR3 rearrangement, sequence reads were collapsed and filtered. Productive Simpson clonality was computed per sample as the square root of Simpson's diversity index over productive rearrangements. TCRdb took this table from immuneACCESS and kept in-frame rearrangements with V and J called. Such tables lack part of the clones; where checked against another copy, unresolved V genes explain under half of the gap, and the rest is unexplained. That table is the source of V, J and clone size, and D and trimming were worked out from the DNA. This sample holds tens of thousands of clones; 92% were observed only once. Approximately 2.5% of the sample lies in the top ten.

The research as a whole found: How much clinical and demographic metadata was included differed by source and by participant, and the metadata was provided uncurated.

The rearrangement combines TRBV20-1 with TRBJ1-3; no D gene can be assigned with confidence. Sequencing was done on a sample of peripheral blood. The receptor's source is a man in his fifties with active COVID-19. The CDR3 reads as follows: CSASFWAASSGNTIYF. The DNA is TGCAGTGCTAGTTTTTGGGCTGCCTCCTCTGGAAACACCATATATTTT.